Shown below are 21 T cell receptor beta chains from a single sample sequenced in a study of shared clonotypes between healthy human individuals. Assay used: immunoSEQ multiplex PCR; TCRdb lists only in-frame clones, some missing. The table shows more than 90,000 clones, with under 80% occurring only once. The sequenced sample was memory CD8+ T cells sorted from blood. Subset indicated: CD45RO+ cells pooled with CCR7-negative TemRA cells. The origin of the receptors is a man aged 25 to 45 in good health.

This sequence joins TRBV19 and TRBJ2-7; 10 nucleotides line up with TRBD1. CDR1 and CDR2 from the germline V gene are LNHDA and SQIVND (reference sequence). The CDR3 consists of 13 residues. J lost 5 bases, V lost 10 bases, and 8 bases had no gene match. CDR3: CATTGTGVHEQYF. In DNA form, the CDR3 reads TGTGCCACTACCGGGACAGGGGTCCACGAGCAGTACTTC.

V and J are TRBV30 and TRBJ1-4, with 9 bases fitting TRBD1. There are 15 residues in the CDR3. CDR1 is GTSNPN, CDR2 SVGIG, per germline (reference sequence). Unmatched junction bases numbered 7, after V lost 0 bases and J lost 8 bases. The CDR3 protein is CAWSVLGTGHEKLFF. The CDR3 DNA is TGTGCCTGGAGTGTACTGGGGACAGGGCACGAAAAACTGTTTTTT.

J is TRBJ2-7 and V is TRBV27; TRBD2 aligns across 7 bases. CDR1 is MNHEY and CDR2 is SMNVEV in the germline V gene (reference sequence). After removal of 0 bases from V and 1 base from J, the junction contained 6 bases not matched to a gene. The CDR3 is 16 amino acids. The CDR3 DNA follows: TGTGCCAGCAGTTTATCGGGCGGGAGTCTTTCCTACGAGCAGTACTTC. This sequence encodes CASSLSGGSLSYEQYF.

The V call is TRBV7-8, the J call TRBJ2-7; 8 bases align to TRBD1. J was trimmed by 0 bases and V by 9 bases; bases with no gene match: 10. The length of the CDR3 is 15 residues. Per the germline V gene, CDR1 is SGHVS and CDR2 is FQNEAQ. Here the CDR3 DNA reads TGTGCCAGTCAGCCTCAGGGGGCCAGCTCCTACGAGCAGTACTTC. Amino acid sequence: CASQPQGASSYEQYF.

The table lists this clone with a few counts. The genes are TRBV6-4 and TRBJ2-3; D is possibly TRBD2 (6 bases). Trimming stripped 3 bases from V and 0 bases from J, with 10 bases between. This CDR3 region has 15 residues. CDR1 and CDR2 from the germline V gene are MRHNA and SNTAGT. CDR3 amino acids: CASSEIAASTDTQYF. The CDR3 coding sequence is TGTGCCAGCAGTGAAATAGCGGCTAGCACAGATACGCAGTATTTT.

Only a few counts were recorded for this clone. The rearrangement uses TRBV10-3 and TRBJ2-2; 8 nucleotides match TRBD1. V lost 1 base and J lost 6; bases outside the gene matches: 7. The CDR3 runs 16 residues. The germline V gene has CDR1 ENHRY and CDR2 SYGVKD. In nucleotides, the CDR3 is TGTGCCATCAGTGAGTTTGACAGGGGATACGCCGGGGAGCTGTTTTTT. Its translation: CAISEFDRGYAGELFF.

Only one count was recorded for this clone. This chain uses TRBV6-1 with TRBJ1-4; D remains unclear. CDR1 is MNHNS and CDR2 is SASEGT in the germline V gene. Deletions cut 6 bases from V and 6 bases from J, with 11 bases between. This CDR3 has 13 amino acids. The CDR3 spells CASSPGLHEKLFF. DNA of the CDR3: TGTGCCAGCAGCCCTGGGCTACATGAAAAACTGTTTTTT.

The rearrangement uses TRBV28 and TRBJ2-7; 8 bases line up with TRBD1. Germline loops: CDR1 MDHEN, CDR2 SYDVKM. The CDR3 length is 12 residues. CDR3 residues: CGVADRAYEQYF. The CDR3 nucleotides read TGTGGAGTAGCGGACAGGGCCTACGAGCAGTACTTC. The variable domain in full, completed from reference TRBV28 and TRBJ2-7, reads DVKVTQSSRYLVKRTGEKVFLECVQDMDHENMFWYRQDPGLGLRLIYFSYDVKMKEKGDIPEGYSVSREKKERFSLILESASTNQTSMYLCGVADRAYEQYFGPGTRLTVT.

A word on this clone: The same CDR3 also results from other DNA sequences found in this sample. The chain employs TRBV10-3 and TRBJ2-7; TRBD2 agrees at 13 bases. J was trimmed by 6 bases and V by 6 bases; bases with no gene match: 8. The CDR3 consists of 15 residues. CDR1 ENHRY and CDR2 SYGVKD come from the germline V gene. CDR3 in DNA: TGTGCCATCAGCCCCGGACTAGCGGGAGCGAGCGAGCAGTACTTC. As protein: CAISPGLAGASEQYF.

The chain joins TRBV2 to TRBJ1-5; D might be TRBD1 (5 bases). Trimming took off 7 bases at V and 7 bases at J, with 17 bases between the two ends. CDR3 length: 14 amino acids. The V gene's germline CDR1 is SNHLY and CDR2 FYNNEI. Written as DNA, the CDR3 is TGTGCCAGCACCCTTGGGCAGGGTAACCAGCCCCAGCATTTT. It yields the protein CASTLGQGNQPQHF. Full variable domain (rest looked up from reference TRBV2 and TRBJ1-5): EPEVTQTPSHQVTQMGQEVILRCVPISNHLYFYWYRQILGQKVEFLVSFYNNEISEKSEIFDDQFSVERPDGSNFTLKIRSTKLEDSAMYFCASTLGQGNQPQHFGDGTRLSIL.

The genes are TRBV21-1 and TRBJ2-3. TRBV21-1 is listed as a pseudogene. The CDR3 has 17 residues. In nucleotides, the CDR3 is TGTGCCAGCAGCAAAGTTTGGGTGTGCTTGTGTACAGATACGCAGTATTTT. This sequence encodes CASSKVWVCLCTDTQYF.

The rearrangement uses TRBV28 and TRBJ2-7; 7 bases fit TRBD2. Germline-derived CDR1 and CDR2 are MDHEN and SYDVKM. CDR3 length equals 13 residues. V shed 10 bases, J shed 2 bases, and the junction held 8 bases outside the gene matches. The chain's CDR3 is CAMGGTHPYEQYF. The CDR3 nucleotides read TGTGCCATGGGGGGGACCCACCCCTACGAGCAGTACTTC.

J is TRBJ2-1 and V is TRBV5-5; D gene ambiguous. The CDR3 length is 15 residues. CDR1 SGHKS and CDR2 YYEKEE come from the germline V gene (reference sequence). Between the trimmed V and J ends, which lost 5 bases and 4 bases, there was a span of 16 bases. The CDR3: CASRFESLGYNEQFF. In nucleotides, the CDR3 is TGTGCCAGCAGGTTTGAGAGTTTGGGGTACAATGAGCAGTTCTTC.

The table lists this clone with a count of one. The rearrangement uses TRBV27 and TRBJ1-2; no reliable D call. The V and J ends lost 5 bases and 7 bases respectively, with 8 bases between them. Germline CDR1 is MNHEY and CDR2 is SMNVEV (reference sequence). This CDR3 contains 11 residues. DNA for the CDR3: TGTGCCAGCAGTGGCGGATTTGGCTACACCTTC. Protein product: CASSGGFGYTF.

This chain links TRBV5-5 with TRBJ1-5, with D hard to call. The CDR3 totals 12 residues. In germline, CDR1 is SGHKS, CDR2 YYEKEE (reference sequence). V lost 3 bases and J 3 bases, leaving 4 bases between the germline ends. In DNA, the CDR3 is TGTGCCAGCAGCTCCTTCAATCAGCCCCAGCATTTT. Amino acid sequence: CASSSFNQPQHF. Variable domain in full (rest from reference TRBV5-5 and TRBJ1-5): DAGVTQSPTHLIKTRGQQVTLRCSPISGHKSVSWYQQVLGQGPQFIFQYYEKEERGRGNFPDRFSARQFPNYSSELNVNALLLGDSALYLCASSSFNQPQHFGDGTRLSIL.

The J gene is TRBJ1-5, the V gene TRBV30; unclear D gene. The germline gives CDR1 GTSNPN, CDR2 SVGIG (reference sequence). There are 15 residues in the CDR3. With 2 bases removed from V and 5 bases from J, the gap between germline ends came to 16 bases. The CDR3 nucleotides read TGTGCCTGGAGTCGAGCGGACTCCCGGGATCAGCCCCAGCATTTT. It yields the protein CAWSRADSRDQPQHF.

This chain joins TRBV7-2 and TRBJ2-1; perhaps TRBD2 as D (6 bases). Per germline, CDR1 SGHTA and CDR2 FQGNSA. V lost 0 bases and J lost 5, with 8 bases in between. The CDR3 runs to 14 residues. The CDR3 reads CASSLAWEDNEQFF. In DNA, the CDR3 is TGTGCCAGCAGCTTAGCGTGGGAGGACAATGAGCAGTTCTTC. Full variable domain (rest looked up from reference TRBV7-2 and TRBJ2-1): GAGVSQSPSNKVTEKGKDVELRCDPISGHTALYWYRQSLGQGLEFLIYFQGNSAPDKSGLPSDRFSAERTGGSVSTLTIQRTQQEDSAVYLCASSLAWEDNEQFFGPGTRLTVL.

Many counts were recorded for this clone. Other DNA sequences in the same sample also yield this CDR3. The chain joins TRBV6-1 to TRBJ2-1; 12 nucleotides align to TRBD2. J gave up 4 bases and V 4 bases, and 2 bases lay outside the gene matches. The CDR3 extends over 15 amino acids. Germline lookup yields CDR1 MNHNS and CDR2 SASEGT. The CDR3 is CASSGGTSGYNEQFF. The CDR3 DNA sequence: TGTGCCAGCAGTGGAGGGACTAGCGGGTACAATGAGCAGTTCTTC.

The CDR3 coding sequence is TGTGCCAGCAGCTTAGCGGGGGGCAGGGGATATGGAACCAAAAACATTCAGTACTTC. It specifies CASSLAGGRGYGTKNIQYF. The chain carries TRBV7-6 and TRBJ2-4; TRBD1 or TRBD2 may be the D gene (6 bases each). Germline CDR1 and CDR2: SGHVS and FNYEAQ. CDR3 size: 19 residues. The germline V and J ends were trimmed by 0 bases and 2 bases, with 20 bases remaining between them.

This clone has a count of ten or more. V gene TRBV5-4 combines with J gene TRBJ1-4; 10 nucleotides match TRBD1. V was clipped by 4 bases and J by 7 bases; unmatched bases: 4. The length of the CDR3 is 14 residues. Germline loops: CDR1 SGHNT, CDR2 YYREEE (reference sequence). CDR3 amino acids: CASSQTGGFEKLFF. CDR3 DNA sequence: TGTGCCAGCAGCCAGACAGGGGGCTTTGAAAAACTGTTTTTT.

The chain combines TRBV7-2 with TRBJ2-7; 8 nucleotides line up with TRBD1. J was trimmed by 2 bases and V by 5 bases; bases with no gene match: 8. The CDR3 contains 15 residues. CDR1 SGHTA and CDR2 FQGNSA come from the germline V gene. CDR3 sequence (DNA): TGTGCCAGCAGCAGGGGACAGGAGCCAGCCTACGAGCAGTACTTC. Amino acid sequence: CASSRGQEPAYEQYF. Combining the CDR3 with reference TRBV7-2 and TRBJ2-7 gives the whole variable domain GAGVSQSPSNKVTEKGKDVELRCDPISGHTALYWYRQSLGQGLEFLIYFQGNSAPDKSGLPSDRFSAERTGGSVSTLTIQRTQQEDSAVYLCASSRGQEPAYEQYFGPGTRLTVT.